This record concerns one TCR beta chain sequence. What it recognizes is unknown. The assay was immunoSEQ multiplex PCR, and TCRdb's table has in-frame clones only and misses some. This table holds about 2,500,000 clones, around nine tenths found once. These data belong to a study of shared clonotypes between healthy human individuals. Study-wide points: Researchers sampled only blood; tissue repertoires likely differ.

The sample consisted of naive CD4+ T cells sorted from blood. Described subset: CD45RA+ positively selected. This clonotype originated in a man between 18 and 35 years old in good health.

The CDR3 is CASSPLTRSPEAFF. The CDR3 DNA is TGTGCCAGCAGCCCCCTTACTCGCAGTCCTGAAGCTTTCTTT. The chain uses TRBV7-2 and TRBJ1-1; D gene ambiguous. V was trimmed by 5 bases and J by 6 bases, leaving 16 bases between them. The CDR3 has 14 amino acids. CDR1 is SGHTA and CDR2 is FQGNSA in the germline V gene.